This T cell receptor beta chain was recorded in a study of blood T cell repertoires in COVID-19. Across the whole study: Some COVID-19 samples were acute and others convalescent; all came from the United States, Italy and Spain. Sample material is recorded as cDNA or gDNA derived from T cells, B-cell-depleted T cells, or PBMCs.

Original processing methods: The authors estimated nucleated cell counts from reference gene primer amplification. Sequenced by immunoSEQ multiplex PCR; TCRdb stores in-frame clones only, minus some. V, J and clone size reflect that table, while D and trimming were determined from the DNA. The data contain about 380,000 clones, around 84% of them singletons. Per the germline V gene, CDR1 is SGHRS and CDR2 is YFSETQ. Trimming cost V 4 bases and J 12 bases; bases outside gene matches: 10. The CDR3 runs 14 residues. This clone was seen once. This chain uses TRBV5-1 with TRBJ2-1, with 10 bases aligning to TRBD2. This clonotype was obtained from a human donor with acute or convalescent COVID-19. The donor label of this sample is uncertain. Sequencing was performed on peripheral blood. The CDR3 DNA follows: TGCGCCAGCAGCACACTAGCGGGGCCTTCACGGCAGTTCTTC. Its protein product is CASSTLAGPSRQFF.